These 31 T cell receptor beta chains were sequenced from one sample in a study of cytomegalovirus exposure and HLA in healthy donors. It was with 60 Vbeta and 13 Jbeta primers that the PCR ran. Produced via immunoSEQ multiplex PCR; TCRdb's table is partial and in-frame only. The repertoire holds fewer than 80,000 clones, with 76% as singletons. The sequenced sample was PBMCs. All receptors come from a man aged 18 to 30 in good health and CMV-seronegative.

This chain connects TRBV27 to TRBJ1-5; 7 bases are shared with TRBD1. The CDR3 contains 16 residues. The germline V gene has CDR1 MNHEY and CDR2 SMNVEV (reference sequence). V shed 4 bases, J shed 1 base, and the junction held 7 bases outside the gene matches. CDR3 sequence: CASSSLTGMSNQPQHF. The CDR3 DNA is TGTGCCAGCAGTTCCCTGACAGGGATGAGCAATCAGCCCCAGCATTTT.

V is TRBV7-2 and J is TRBJ2-4; D may be TRBD1 (5 bases). The ends were cut back, 2 bases at V and 4 bases at J, with 9 bases in the middle. Germline V lookup: CDR1 SGHTA, CDR2 FQGNSA. This CDR3 spans 14 amino acids. In DNA form, the CDR3 reads TGTGCCAGCAGCTTATCACAGGCTAAAAACATTCAGTACTTC. This gives the protein CASSLSQAKNIQYF.

This clone was counted a few times. This chain joins TRBV2 and TRBJ1-1, with a tentative D call TRBD1 (6 bases). Trimming removed 9 bases at V and 5 bases at J, with 13 bases between. The CDR3 covers 12 residues. CDR1 is SNHLY, CDR2 FYNNEI, per germline. The CDR3 DNA reads as TGTGCCAGTCGACGGGGGGCTACTGAAGCTTTCTTT. Protein: CASRRGATEAFF.

The rearrangement uses TRBV29-1 and TRBJ2-7; TRBD1 is a possible D gene (6 bases). CDR3 length equals 14 residues. V lost 2 bases and J lost 3, with 14 bases in between. In germline, CDR1 is SQVTM, CDR2 ANQGSEA. CDR3 region: CSVEFSGVGYEQYV. The CDR3 DNA sequence: TGCAGCGTTGAATTCTCAGGGGTGGGCTACGAGCAGTACGTC.

The chain couples TRBV28 to TRBJ2-1, with 9 bases identical to TRBD2. Germline loops: CDR1 MDHEN, CDR2 SYDVKM. This CDR3 contains 17 residues. V shed 8 bases, J shed 4 bases, and the junction held 15 bases outside the gene matches. The CDR3 region has the DNA TGTGCCAGCCGACAGGGAAGGGCTAGCGGGGCTTACAATGAGCAGTTCTTC. This encodes CASRQGRASGAYNEQFF.

This sequence joins TRBV5-4 and TRBJ2-2, with 7 bases that match TRBD2. The CDR3 loop spans 12 amino acids. Germline-derived CDR1 and CDR2 are SGHNT and YYREEE (reference sequence). The V and J ends lost 5 bases and 6 bases, in that order; junction bases with no gene match: 1. CDR3 residues: CASSSGSGELFF. For the CDR3, the DNA is TGTGCCAGCAGTAGCGGGTCCGGGGAGCTGTTTTTT.

The gene calls are TRBV10-1 and TRBJ2-5, with D perhaps TRBD2 (5 bases). Germline V lookup: CDR1 WNHNN, CDR2 SYGVQD (reference sequence). Between the trimmed V and J ends, which lost 11 bases and 13 bases, there was a span of 23 bases. This CDR3 comprises 12 residues. The chain's CDR3 is CAWGIRGPRRYF. The DNA of the CDR3 is TGCGCCTGGGGTATTAGAGGGCCAAGGCGGTACTTC.

The J gene is TRBJ2-3, the V gene TRBV9; 8 nucleotides align to TRBD2. Germline CDR1 is SGDLS and CDR2 is YYNGEE. CDR3 length: 15 amino acids. V was pared by 0 bases and J by 4 bases, with 4 bases of the junction left unmatched. The CDR3 protein is CASSVESGGADTQYF. CDR3 coding DNA: TGTGCCAGCAGCGTAGAAAGCGGGGGCGCAGATACGCAGTATTTT.

CDR3 nucleotides: TGCGCCAGCAGCTTGGCAGGACAGACTTCACAAGAGACCCAGTACTTC. Its translation: CASSLAGQTSQETQYF. The rearrangement joins TRBV5-1 to TRBJ2-5; D possibly corresponds to TRBD1 (6 bases). There are 16 residues in the CDR3. V lost 0 bases and J lost 2, with 14 bases in between. The germline CDR1 and CDR2 sequences are SGHRS and YFSETQ.

This sequence joins TRBV2 and TRBJ2-5; 7 bases map to TRBD2. The CDR3 is 14 residues long. V was clipped by 8 bases and J by 1 base; unmatched bases: 7. The germline gives CDR1 SNHLY, CDR2 FYNNEI. The CDR3 here is CASLGAGFQETQYF. The CDR3 region has the DNA TGTGCCAGCCTTGGAGCGGGGTTCCAAGAGACCCAGTACTTC. Full variable domain (missing parts from reference TRBV2 and TRBJ2-5): EPEVTQTPSHQVTQMGQEVILRCVPISNHLYFYWYRQILGQKVEFLVSFYNNEISEKSEIFDDQFSVERPDGSNFTLKIRSTKLEDSAMYFCASLGAGFQETQYFGPGTRLLVL.

The chain joins TRBV5-6 to TRBJ2-5; 9 bases agree with TRBD2. This CDR3 region has 14 residues. V shed 1 base and J 4 bases; nucleotides not matched to a gene: 2. CDR1 and CDR2 (germline): SGHDT, YYEEEE. This chain's CDR3 is CASSLPAGGETQYF. The CDR3 nucleotides are TGTGCCAGCAGCTTGCCAGCGGGAGGAGAGACCCAGTACTTC. Full variable domain (remainder filled in from reference TRBV5-6 and TRBJ2-5): DAGVTQSPTHLIKTRGQQVTLRCSPKSGHDTVSWYQQALGQGPQFIFQYYEEEERQRGNFPDRFSGHQFPNYSSELNVNALLLGDSALYLCASSLPAGGETQYFGPGTRLLVL.

The V call is TRBV7-9, the J call TRBJ2-7; 8 nucleotides align to TRBD2. The CDR3 is 15 amino acids. The germline V gene has CDR1 SEHNR and CDR2 FQNEAQ (reference sequence). V shed 1 base, J shed 7 bases, and the junction held 9 bases outside the gene matches. The CDR3 sequence: CASSLVGRGASEQYF. The CDR3 DNA reads as TGTGCCAGCAGCTTAGTAGGGCGGGGGGCCTCGGAGCAGTACTTC.

The chain uses TRBV2 and TRBJ2-1, with TRBD2 matching 11 bases. Germline V gene sequence: CDR1 SNHLY, CDR2 FYNNEI. The J segment lost 9 bases and the V segment lost 6 bases, leaving 10 bases of the junction unmatched. This CDR3 contains 15 residues. The CDR3 DNA sequence: TGTGCCAGCAGCCGTAGCGGGGGGGCCCCATCTGAGCAGTTCTTC. It encodes CASSRSGGAPSEQFF.

The gene calls are TRBV6-1 and TRBJ1-4; D is undetermined. V was clipped by 2 bases and J by 10 bases, with 11 bases between them. Germline CDR1 and CDR2: MNHNS and SASEGT. The CDR3 covers 13 residues. The CDR3 bases are TGTGCCAGCAGTGAATTGGTGGCGGGAAAACTGTTTTTT. This gives the protein CASSELVAGKLFF.

This chain links TRBV5-8 with TRBJ2-7; D is perhaps TRBD1 (5 bases). Germline CDR1 SGHTS, CDR2 YDEGEE. CDR3 length: 13 residues. V was cut by 4 bases and J by 4 bases, with 12 bases left in between. CDR3 sequence reads: CASSRMRQYEQYV. DNA for the CDR3: TGTGCCAGCAGCCGTATGAGACAGTACGAGCAGTACGTC.

In this sample, this clone turned up a few times. V usage is TRBV7-2 and J usage is TRBJ2-3; D might be TRBD2 (5 bases). This CDR3 spans 15 amino acids. Trimming removed 4 bases at V and 5 bases at J, with 16 bases between. Germline V gene lookup returns CDR1 SGHTA and CDR2 FQGNSA. CDR3 nucleotide sequence: TGTGCCAGCAGCTCCTGGGAGTGGGAATTAGATACGCAGTATTTT. Translated: CASSSWEWELDTQYF.

The CDR3 sequence: CASSLSGFQETQYF. In DNA form, the CDR3 reads TGTGCCAGCAGCCTTTCCGGGTTCCAAGAGACCCAGTACTTC. The chain links TRBV14 to TRBJ2-5; D unresolved. The CDR3 has 14 amino acids. The germline CDR1 and CDR2 sequences are SGHDN and FVKESK. V shed 4 bases and J shed 1 base, with 10 bases lying between them.

The gene calls are TRBV30 and TRBJ2-3; D is unresolved. The germline gives CDR1 GTSNPN, CDR2 SVGIG (reference sequence). This CDR3 comprises 12 residues. The V end was cut by 3 bases, the J end by 7 bases, with 11 bases between. In nucleotides, the CDR3 is TGTGCCTGGAGACTACTATCGAATACGCAGTATTTT. Amino acids: CAWRLLSNTQYF. Filled out from reference TRBV30 and TRBJ2-3, the complete variable domain reads SQTIHQWPATLVQPVGSPLSLECTVEGTSNPNLYWYRQAAGRGLQLLFYSVGIGQISSEVPQNLSASRPQDRQFILSSKKLLLSDSGFYLCAWRLLSNTQYFGPGTRLTVL.

The rearrangement uses TRBV7-7 and TRBJ2-2; 7 bases line up with TRBD1. Germline V CDR1 and CDR2: SSHAT, FNYEAQ (reference sequence). Trimming removed 5 bases from V and 7 bases from J; junction bases left unmatched: 7. This CDR3 is 14 amino acids long. The CDR3 here is CASSRDRVGGELFF. The CDR3 region has the DNA TGTGCCAGCAGCAGAGACAGGGTCGGCGGGGAGCTGTTTTTT. Full variable domain (rest looked up from reference TRBV7-7 and TRBJ2-2): GAGVSQSPRYKVTKRGQDVTLRCDPISSHATLYWYQQALGQGPEFLTYFNYEAQPDKSGLPSDRFSAERPEGSISTLTIQRTEQRDSAMYRCASSRDRVGGELFFGEGSRLTVL.

The chain recombines TRBV15 with TRBJ1-5; no reliable D call. This CDR3 spans 15 amino acids. Germline loops: CDR1 LNHNV, CDR2 YYDKDF (reference sequence). V was trimmed by 3 bases and J by 5 bases, leaving 14 bases between them. The CDR3 coding sequence is TGTGCCACCAGCAGGGAGTACATCGCAGATCAGCCCCAGCATTTT. Protein product: CATSREYIADQPQHF.

The chain has TRBV7-8 and TRBJ1-5; no firm D call. The CDR3 contains 15 residues. Trimming pared 5 bases from V and 3 bases from J, leaving 14 bases between. Germline lookup yields CDR1 SGHVS and CDR2 FQNEAQ. CDR3: CASSPRQILNQPQHF. CDR3 sequence (DNA): TGTGCCAGCAGCCCACGACAAATACTCAATCAGCCCCAGCATTTT.

On this clone: An end of the junction differs from the germline gene, which may be a read error. Additional DNA sequences in this sample encode the identical CDR3. The chain is built from TRBV28 and TRBJ1-5, with a possible D match to TRBD1 (6 bases). Germline V CDR1 and CDR2: MDHEN, SYDVKM. CDR3 size: 15 residues. CDR3 loop: CASKWGLMGAQPQHF. Written as DNA, the CDR3 is TGTGCCAGCAAATGGGGCCTAATGGGGGCTCAGCCTCAGCATTTT.

The chain combines TRBV6-1 with TRBJ1-1; D ambiguous. V was trimmed by 10 bases and J by 5 bases, leaving 11 bases between them. Germline V CDR1 and CDR2: MNHNS, SASEGT. The CDR3 consists of 11 residues. The CDR3 DNA reads TGTGCCATCCCGGGGAGAACTGAAGCTTTCTTT. As protein: CAIPGRTEAFF.

The genes are TRBV6-6 and TRBJ1-5; possible D gene TRBD1, 5 bases. CDR1 MNHNY and CDR2 SVGAGI come from the germline V gene (reference sequence). The CDR3 runs 15 residues. V dropped 4 bases and J dropped 3 bases, with 13 bases sitting between them. CDR3 protein: CASSFWQGPNQPQHF. The DNA for the CDR3 is TGTGCCAGCAGTTTCTGGCAGGGCCCCAATCAGCCCCAGCATTTT.

The chain uses TRBV5-1 and TRBJ1-2; 9 bases match TRBD1. Germline V gene data show CDR1 as SGHRS and CDR2 as YFSETQ. The CDR3 length is 16 residues. Trimming cost V 4 bases and J 0 bases; bases outside gene matches: 7. This chain's CDR3 is CASSPDRGTANYGYTF. CDR3 DNA: TGCGCCAGCAGCCCGGACAGGGGTACGGCTAACTATGGCTACACCTTC.

With regard to this clone: The junction differs from germline at one of its ends, possibly a read error. The chain combines TRBV30 with TRBJ1-5; 7 positions match TRBD1. The germline V gene has CDR1 GTSNPN and CDR2 SVGIG (reference sequence). CDR3 length: 14 amino acids. CDR3 in amino acids: CAWSQGDSNRPQHF. CDR3 coding DNA: TGTGCCTGGAGCCAGGGGGATAGCAATCGGCCCCAGCATTTT.

This rearrangement joins TRBV5-1 to TRBJ2-4; D perhaps matches TRBD2 (7 bases). CDR3 length equals 17 residues. The V gene's germline CDR1 is SGHRS and CDR2 YFSETQ. V was shortened by 0 bases and J by 1 base, with 14 bases between the two germline ends. The CDR3 sequence is CASSLEGGLGAKNIQYF. The DNA of the CDR3 is TGCGCCAGCAGCTTGGAGGGGGGGTTAGGGGCCAAAAACATTCAGTACTTC.

The chain couples TRBV18 to TRBJ2-2; 8 bases match TRBD1. Germline V gene lookup returns CDR1 KGHSH and CDR2 LQKENI. The V segment lost 1 base and the J segment 4 bases; nucleotides outside the gene matches: 5. The CDR3 length is 16 residues. CDR3: CASSPQQGGFTGELFF. The CDR3 region has the DNA TGTGCCAGCTCACCACAACAGGGGGGCTTCACCGGGGAGCTGTTTTTT.

The V gene is TRBV2, the J gene TRBJ2-1, with TRBD2 matching 13 bases. CDR1 is SNHLY and CDR2 is FYNNEI in the germline V gene. CDR3 length: 15 amino acids. The V gene end was trimmed by 2 bases and the J gene end by 10 bases; junction bases not matched to a gene: 5. The CDR3 nucleotides are TGTGCCAGCAGTGAAACGGTGACTAGCGGGGGGGAGCAGTTCTTC. It encodes CASSETVTSGGEQFF.

Regarding this clone: Other DNA sequences from this sample encode an identical CDR3 as well. The chain couples TRBV5-6 to TRBJ2-7, with D perhaps TRBD1 (5 bases). V lost 4 bases and J lost 0, with 20 bases in between. The CDR3 is made up of 17 amino acids. Germline V lookup: CDR1 SGHDT, CDR2 YYEEEE. The CDR3 loop reads CASSLERWGSSSYEQYF. CDR3 sequence (DNA): TGTGCCAGCAGCCTGGAAAGGTGGGGCTCTAGCTCCTACGAGCAGTACTTC.

This clone was counted a few times. The V and J genes are TRBV6-5 and TRBJ2-7; 7 bases align to TRBD1. CDR3 size: 13 residues. Germline V gives CDR1 MNHEY, CDR2 SVGAGI. J was trimmed by 4 bases and V by 5 bases; bases with no gene match: 5. For the CDR3, the DNA is TGTGCCAGCAGTCCCCCAGGGGGATACGAGCAGTACGTC. Translation: CASSPPGGYEQYV.